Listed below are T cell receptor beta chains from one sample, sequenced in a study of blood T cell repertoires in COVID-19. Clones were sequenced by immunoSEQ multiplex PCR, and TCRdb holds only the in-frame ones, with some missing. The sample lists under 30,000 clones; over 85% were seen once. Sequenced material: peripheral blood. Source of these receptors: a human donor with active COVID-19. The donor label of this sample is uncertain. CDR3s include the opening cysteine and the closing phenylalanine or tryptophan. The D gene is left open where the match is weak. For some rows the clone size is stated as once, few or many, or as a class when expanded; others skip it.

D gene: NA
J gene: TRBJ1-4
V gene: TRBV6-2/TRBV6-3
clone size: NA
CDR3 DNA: TGTGCCAGCAGTTACGACAGGCGCAGCACTAATGAAAAACTGTTTTTT
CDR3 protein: CASSYDRRSTNEKLFF

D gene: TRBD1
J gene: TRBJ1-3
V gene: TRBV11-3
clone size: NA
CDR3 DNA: TGTGCCAGCAGCTCCGGGGACAGCGGAAACACCATATATTTT
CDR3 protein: CASSSGDSGNTIYF

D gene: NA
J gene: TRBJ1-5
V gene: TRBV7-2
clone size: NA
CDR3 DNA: TGTGCCAGCAGCTTTCGTCCTGGGGGCCAGCCCCAGCATTTT
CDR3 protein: CASSFRPGGQPQHF

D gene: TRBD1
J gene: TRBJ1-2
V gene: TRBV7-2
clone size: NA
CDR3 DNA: TGTGCCAGCAGCCGCACAGGGGTGAGTCCTCCCTCATATGGCTACACCTTC
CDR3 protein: CASSRTGVSPPSYGYTF

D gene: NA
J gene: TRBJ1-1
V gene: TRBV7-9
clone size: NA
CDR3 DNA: TGTGCCAGCAGCTTAGGGGAGGGCCTCACTGAAGCTTTCTTT
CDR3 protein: CASSLGEGLTEAFF

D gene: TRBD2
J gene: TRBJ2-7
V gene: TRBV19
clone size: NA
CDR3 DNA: TGTGCCAGTAGCCCAAACGGACTAGCGGGGGTATACGAGCAGTACTTC
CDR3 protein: CASSPNGLAGVYEQYF

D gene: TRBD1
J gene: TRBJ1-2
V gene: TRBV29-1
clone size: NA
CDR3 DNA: TGCAGCGTTGAAAGCCAGGGGGCGCGCGGCTACACCTTC
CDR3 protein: CSVESQGARGYTF

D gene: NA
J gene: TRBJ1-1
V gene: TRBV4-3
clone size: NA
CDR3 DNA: TGCGCCAGCAGCCAAGACTTCCGGACTGAAGCTTTCTTT
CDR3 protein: CASSQDFRTEAFF

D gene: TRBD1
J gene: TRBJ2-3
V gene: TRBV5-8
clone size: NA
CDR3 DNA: TGTGCCAGCAGCTTGTTGGGGACAGCCACAGATACGCAGTATTTT
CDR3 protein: CASSLLGTATDTQYF

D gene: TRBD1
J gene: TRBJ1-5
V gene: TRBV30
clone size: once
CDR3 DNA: TGTGCCTGGAGTGTAACAGGGGGTTTACAGCCCCAGCATTTT
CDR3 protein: CAWSVTGGLQPQHF

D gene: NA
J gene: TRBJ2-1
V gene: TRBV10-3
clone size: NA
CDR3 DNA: TGTGCCACAAGGGGGGGTATGGGACTTCACTCCTACAATGAGCAGTTCTTC
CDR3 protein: CATRGGMGLHSYNEQFF

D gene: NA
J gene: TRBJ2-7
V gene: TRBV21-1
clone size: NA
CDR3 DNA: TGTGCCAGCAGCAAAGGGACTCACGAGCAGTACTTC
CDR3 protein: CASSKGTHEQYF

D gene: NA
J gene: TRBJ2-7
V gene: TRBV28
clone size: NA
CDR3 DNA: TGTGCCAGCAGTTTAGCGCGACTTGGATACGAGCAGTACTTC
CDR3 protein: CASSLARLGYEQYF

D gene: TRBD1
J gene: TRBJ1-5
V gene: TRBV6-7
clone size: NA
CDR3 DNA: TGTGCCAGCAGCCCCGGGACAGACAATAGCAATCAGCCCCAGCATTTT
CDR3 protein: CASSPGTDNSNQPQHF

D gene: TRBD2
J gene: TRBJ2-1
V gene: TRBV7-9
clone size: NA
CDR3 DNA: TGTGCCAGCAGCACGGGACTAGGCGAGCAGTTCTTC
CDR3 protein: CASSTGLGEQFF

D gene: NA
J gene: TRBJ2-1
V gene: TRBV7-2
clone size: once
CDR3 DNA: TGTGCCAGCAGCTTCGGGACTTATTACAATGAGCAGTTCTTC
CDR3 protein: CASSFGTYYNEQFF

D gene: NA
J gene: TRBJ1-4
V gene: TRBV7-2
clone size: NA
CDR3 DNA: TGTGCCAGCAGCATCCAGGCTCGCCCGGGGGCTAATGAAAAACTGTTTTTT
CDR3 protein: CASSIQARPGANEKLFF

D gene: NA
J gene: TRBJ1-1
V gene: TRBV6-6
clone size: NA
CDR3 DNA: TGTGCCAGCAGTCGAACGAGGATACAAGGGAACACTGAAGCTTTCTTT
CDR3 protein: CASSRTRIQGNTEAFF

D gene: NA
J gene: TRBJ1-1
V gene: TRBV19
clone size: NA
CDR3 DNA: TGTGCCAGTAGTCCCCTGACAGGATCGAACACTGAAGCTTTCTTT
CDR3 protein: CASSPLTGSNTEAFF

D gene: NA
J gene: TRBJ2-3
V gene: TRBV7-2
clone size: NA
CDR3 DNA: TGTGCCAGCAGCCAAGTCTTTGAGGGTACGCAGTATTTT
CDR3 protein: CASSQVFEGTQYF

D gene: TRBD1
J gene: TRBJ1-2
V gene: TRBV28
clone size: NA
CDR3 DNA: TGTGCCAGCAGACCCGACAGGGGGCGCGGTGGCTACACCTTC
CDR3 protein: CASRPDRGRGGYTF

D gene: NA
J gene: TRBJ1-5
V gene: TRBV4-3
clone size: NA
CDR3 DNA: TGCGCCAGCAGCCAAGACACATATCAGCCCCAGCATTTT
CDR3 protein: CASSQDTYQPQHF

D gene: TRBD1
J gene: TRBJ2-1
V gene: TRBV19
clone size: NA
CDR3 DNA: TGTGCCAGTACCAGGGGGACATTCTACAATGAGCAGTTCTTC
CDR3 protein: CASTRGTFYNEQFF

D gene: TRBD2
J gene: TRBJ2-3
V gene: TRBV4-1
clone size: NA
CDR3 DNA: TGCGCCAGCAGCCTGACGTATCTCCCGGGACTAGCGGTGACAGATACGCAGTATTTT
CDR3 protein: CASSLTYLPGLAVTDTQYF

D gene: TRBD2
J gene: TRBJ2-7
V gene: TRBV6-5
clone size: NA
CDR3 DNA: TGTGCCAGCAGCAGGGACTACGCCTCCTACGAGCAGTACTTC
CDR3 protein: CASSRDYASYEQYF

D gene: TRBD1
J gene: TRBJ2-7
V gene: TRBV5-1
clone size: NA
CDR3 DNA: TGCGCCAGCAGCGAACGGACAGGGGCGACCTACGAGCAGTACTTC
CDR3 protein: CASSERTGATYEQYF

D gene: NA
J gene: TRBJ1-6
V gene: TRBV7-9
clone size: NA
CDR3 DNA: TGTGCCAGCAGCTTAGTGCTATTTAATTCACCCCTCCACTTT
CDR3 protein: CASSLVLFNSPLHF

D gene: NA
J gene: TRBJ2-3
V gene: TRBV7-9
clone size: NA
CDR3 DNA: TGTGCCAGCAACCGCCAGGGGAGCACAGATACGCAGTATTTT
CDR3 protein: CASNRQGSTDTQYF

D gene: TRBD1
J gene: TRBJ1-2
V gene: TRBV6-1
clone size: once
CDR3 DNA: TGTGCCAGCAGTGAAGACAGGGGTGGCTACACCTTC
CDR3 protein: CASSEDRGGYTF

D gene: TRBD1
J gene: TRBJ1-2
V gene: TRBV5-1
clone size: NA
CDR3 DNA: TGCGCCAGCAGCCAGACAGGGATGATGGTGGACTACACCTTC
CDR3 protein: CASSQTGMMVDYTF

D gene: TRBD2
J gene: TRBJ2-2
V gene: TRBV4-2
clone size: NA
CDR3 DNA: TGTGCCAGCAGCCTCACGATCGGCGGGAGGGCCCCGAACACCGGGGAGCTGTTTTTT
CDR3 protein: CASSLTIGGRAPNTGELFF

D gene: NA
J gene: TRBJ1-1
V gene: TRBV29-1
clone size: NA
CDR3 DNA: TGCAGCGTCCCGGGACAGAACACTGAAGCTTTCTTT
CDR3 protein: CSVPGQNTEAFF

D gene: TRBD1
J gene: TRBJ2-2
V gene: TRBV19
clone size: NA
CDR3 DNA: TGTGCCAGTAGTACGCTCGGGACAGCGAACACCGGGGAGCTGTTTTTT
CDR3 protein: CASSTLGTANTGELFF

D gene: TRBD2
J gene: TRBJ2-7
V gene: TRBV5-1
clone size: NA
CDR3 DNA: TGCGCCAGCAGCCCGGGGGGGACAAATGATATTATTTACGAGCAGTACTTC
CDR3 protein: CASSPGGTNDIIYEQYF

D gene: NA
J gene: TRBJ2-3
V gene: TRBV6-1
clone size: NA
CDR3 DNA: TGTGCCAGCAGTGAACAAGTTTTGGGCAGGATAGGCACAGATACGCAGTATTTT
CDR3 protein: CASSEQVLGRIGTDTQYF

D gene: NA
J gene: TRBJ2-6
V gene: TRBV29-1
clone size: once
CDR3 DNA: TGCAGCGTCCCTACAGGCGTCTCTGGGGCCAACGTCCTGACTTTC
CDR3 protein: CSVPTGVSGANVLTF

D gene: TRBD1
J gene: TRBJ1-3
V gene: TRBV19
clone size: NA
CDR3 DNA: TGTGCCAGTATGATTGGGACAGACGGAAACACCATATATTTT
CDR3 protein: CASMIGTDGNTIYF